This T cell receptor (beta chain) was sequenced for a study of shared clonotypes between healthy human individuals. Trimming removed 8 bases from V and 8 bases from J, with 15 bases in between. Per germline, CDR1 LNHDA and CDR2 SQIVND (reference sequence). This CDR3 is 13 amino acids long. Assay used: immunoSEQ multiplex PCR; TCRdb lists only in-frame clones, some missing. There are more than 2,000,000 clones in the sample; just over 90% occur only once, and about 0.13% lies in the top ten. The sequenced sample was naive CD4+ T cells sorted from blood. Subset described: CD45RA+ positively selected. The source of this sequence is a man in his late teens or twenties in good health. The chain has TRBV19 and TRBJ1-4; possibly TRBD1 for D (5 bases). In nucleotides, the CDR3 is TGTGCCAGTGGGGACCCGGGTCCCGAAAAACTGTTTTTT. It yields the protein CASGDPGPEKLFF.